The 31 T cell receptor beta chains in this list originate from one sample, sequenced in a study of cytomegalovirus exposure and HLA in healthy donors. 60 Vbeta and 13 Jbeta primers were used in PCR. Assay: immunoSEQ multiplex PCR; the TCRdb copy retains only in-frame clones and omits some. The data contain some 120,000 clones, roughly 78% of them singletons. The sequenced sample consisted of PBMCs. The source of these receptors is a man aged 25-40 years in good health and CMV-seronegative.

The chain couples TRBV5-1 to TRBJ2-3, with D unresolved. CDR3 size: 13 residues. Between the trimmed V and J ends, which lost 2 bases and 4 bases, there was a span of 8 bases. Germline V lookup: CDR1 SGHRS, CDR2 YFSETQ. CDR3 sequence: CASSLLSPDTQYF. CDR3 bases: TGCGCCAGCAGCTTACTTAGCCCAGATACGCAGTATTTT.

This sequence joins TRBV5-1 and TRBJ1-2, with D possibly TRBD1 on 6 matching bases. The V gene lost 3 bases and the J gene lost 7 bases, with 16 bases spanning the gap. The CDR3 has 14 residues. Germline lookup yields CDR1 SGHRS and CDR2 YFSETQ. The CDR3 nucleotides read TGCGCCAGCAGCTCGATACAGGGTGCGGGTGGCTACACCTTC. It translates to CASSSIQGAGGYTF.

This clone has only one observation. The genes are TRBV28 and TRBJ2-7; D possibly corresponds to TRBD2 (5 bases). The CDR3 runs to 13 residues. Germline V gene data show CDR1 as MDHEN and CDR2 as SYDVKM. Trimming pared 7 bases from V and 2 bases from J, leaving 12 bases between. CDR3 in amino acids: CASTRGSPYEQYF. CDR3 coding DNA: TGTGCCAGCACCCGAGGGTCTCCCTACGAGCAGTACTTC.

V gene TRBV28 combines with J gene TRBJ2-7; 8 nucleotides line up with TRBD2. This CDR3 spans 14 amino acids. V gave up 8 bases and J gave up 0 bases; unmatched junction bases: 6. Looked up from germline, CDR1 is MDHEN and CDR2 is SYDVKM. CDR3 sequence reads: CASYSGVNSYEQYF. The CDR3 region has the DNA TGTGCCAGCTATAGCGGGGTAAACTCCTACGAGCAGTACTTC.

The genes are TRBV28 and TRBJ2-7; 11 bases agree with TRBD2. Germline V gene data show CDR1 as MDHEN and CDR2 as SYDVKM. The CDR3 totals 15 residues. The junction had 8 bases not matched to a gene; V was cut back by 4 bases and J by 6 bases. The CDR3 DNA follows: TGTGCCAGCAGTTCGCTTAGCGGGAGGGCCCTCGAGCAGTACTTC. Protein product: CASSSLSGRALEQYF.

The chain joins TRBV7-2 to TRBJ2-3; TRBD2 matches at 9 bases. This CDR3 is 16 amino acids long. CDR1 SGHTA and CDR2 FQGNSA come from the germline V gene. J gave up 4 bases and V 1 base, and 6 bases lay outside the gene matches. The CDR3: CASSLGSSGAPDTQYF. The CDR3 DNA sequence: TGTGCCAGCAGCTTAGGTTCTAGCGGGGCTCCAGATACGCAGTATTTT.

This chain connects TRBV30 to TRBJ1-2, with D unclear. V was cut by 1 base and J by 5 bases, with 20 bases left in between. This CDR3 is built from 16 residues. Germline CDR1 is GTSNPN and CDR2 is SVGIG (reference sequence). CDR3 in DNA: TGTGCCTGGAGTGAGGGAGAAGAATCTCTCGGGTATGGCTACACCTTC. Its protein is CAWSEGEESLGYGYTF.

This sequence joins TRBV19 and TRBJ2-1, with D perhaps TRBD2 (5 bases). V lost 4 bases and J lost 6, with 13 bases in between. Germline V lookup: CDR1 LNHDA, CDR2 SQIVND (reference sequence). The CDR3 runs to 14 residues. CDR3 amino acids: CASSTTGYGNEQFF. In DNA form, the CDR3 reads TGTGCCAGTAGTACTACGGGATACGGCAATGAGCAGTTCTTC.

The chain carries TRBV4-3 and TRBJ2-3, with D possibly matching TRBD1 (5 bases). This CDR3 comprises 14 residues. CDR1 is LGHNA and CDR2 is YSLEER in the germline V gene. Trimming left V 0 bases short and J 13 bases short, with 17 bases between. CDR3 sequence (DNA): TGCGCCAGCAGCCAAGATCACCTGACAGCCTCGAAGTATTTT. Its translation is CASSQDHLTASKYF.

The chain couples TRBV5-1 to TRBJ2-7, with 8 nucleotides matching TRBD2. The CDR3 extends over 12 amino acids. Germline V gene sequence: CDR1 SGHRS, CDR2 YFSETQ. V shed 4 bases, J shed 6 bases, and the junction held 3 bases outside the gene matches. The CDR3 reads CASSRGGSEQYF. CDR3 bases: TGCGCCAGCAGCCGGGGGGGTTCCGAGCAGTACTTC.

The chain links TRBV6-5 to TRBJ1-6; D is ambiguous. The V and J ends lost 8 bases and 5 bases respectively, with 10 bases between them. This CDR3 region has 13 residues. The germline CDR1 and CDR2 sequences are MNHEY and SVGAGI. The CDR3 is CASGREHNSPLHF. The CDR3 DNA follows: TGTGCCAGCGGCCGGGAGCATAATTCACCCCTCCACTTT.

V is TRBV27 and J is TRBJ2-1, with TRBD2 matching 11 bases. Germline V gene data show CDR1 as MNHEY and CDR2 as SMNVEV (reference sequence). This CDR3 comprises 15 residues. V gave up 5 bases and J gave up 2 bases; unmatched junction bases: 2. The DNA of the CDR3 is TGTGCCAGCAGTGTTAGCGGGGGGGCCTACAATGAGCAGTTCTTC. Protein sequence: CASSVSGGAYNEQFF.

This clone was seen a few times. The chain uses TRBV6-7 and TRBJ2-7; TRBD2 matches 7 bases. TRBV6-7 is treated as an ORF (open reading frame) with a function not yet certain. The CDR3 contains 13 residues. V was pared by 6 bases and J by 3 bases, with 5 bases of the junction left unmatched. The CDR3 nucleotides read TGTGCCAGCAGACTAGCGAGCAACTACGAGCAGTACTTC. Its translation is CASRLASNYEQYF.

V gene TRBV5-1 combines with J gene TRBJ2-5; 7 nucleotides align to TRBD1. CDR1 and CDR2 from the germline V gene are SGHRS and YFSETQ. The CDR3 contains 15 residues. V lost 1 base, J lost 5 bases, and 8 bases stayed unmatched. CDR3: CASSLRLTGIETQYF. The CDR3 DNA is TGCGCCAGCAGCTTGAGATTGACAGGGATTGAGACCCAGTACTTC.

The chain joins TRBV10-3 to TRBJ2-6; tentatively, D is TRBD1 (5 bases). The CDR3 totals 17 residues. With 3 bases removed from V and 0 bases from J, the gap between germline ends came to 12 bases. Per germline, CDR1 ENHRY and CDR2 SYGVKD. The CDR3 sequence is CAISENRISSGANVLTF. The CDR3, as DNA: TGTGCCATCAGTGAAAACAGGATAAGCTCTGGGGCCAACGTCCTGACTTTC.

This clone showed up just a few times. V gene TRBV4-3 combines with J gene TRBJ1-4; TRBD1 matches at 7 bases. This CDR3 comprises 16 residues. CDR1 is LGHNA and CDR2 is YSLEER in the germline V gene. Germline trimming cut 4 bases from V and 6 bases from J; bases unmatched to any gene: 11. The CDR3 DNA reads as TGCGCCAGCAGCCTACCAACCGGGACAGCATATGAAAAACTGTTTTTT. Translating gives CASSLPTGTAYEKLFF.

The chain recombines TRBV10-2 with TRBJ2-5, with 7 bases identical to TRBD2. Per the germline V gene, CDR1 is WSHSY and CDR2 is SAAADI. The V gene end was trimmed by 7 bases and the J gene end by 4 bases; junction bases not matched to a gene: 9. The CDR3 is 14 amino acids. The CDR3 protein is CASNPVGTTETQYF. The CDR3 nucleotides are TGCGCCAGCAATCCTGTGGGGACTACAGAGACCCAGTACTTC.

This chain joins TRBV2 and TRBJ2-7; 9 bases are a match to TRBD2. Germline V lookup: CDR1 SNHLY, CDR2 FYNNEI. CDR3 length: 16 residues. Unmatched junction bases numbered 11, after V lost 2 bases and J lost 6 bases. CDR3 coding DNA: TGTGCCAGCAGTGAACCTAGCGGGATTGGGCGACGCGAGCAGTACTTC. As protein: CASSEPSGIGRREQYF.

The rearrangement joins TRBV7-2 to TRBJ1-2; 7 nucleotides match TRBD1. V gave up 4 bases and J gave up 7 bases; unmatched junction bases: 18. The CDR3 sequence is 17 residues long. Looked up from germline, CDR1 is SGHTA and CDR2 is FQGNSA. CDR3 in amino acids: CASSSLPRTGLGGGYTF. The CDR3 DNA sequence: TGTGCCAGCAGCTCGCTCCCTCGGACAGGATTAGGCGGTGGCTACACCTTC.

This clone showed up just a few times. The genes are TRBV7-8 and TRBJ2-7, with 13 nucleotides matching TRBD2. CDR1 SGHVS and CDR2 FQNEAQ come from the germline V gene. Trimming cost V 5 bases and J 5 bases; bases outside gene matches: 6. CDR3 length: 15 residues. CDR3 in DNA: TGTGCCAGCAGCCTGTGGACTAGCGGGAGCGACGAGCAGTACTTC. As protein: CASSLWTSGSDEQYF.

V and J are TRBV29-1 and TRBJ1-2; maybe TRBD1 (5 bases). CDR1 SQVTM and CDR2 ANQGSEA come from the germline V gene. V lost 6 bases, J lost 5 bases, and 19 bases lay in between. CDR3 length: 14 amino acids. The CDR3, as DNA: TGCAGCGTAGCCGGGACGACGGACTATTATGGCTACACCTTC. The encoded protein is CSVAGTTDYYGYTF.

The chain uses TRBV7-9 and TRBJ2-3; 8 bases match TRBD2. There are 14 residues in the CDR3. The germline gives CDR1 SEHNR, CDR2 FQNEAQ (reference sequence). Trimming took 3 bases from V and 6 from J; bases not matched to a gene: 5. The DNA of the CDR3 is TGTGCCAGCAGCTTCGGGAGGGCTGGTGATACGCAGTATTTT. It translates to CASSFGRAGDTQYF.

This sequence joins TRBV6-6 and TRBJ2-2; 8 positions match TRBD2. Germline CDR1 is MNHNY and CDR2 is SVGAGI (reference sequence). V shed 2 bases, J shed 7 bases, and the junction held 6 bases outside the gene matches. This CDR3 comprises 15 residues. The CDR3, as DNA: TGTGCCAGCAGTTACCTTGCGGGGGGAAACGGGGAGCTGTTTTTT. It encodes CASSYLAGGNGELFF.

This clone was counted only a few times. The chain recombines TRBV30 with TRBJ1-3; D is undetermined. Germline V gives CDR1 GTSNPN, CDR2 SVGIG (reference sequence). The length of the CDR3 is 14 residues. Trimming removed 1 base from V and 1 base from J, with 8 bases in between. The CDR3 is CAWSGGTSGNTIYF. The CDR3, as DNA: TGTGCCTGGAGTGGAGGCACTTCTGGAAACACCATATATTTT.

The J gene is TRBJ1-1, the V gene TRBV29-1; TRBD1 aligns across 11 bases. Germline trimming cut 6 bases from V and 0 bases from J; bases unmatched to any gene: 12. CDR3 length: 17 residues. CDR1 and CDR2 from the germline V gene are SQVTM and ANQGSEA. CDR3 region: CSVNSRTGGSMNTEAFF. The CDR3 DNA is TGCAGCGTCAATTCTCGGACAGGGGGCTCCATGAACACTGAAGCTTTCTTT.

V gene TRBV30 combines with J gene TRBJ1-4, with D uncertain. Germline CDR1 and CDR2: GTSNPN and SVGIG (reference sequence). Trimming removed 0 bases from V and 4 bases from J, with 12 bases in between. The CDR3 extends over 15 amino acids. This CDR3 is CAWSVPERVNEKLFF. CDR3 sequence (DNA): TGTGCCTGGAGTGTACCTGAGAGGGTTAATGAAAAACTGTTTTTT.

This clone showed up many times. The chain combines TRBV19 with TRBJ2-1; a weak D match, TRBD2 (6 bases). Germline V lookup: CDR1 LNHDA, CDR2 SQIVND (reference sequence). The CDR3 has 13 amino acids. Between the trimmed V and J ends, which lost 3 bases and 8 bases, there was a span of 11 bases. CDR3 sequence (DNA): TGTGCCAGTAGTATTGTGGGGGGAGATGAGCAGTTCTTC. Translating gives CASSIVGGDEQFF.

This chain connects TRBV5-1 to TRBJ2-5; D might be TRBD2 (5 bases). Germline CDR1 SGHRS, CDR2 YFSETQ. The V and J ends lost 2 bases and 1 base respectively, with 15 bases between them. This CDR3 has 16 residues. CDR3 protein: CASSFPDSGSQETQYF. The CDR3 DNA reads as TGCGCCAGCAGCTTTCCGGACTCGGGGTCCCAAGAGACCCAGTACTTC.

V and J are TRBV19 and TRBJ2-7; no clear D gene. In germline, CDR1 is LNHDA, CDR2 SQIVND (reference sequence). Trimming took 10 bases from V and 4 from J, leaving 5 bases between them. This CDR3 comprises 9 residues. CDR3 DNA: TGTGCCAATCAGTACGAGCAGTACTTC. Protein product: CANQYEQYF.

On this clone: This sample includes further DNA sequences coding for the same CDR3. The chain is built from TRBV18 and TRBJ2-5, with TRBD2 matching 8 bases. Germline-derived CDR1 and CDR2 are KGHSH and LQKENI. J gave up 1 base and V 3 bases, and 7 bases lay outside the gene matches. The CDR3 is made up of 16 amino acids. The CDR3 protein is CASSPPSGGFQETQYF. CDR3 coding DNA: TGTGCCAGCTCACCGCCCAGCGGGGGATTCCAAGAGACCCAGTACTTC.

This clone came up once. CDR3 sequence reads: CASSLGTYEQYF. Here the CDR3 DNA reads TGTGCCAGCAGCCTCGGTACCTACGAGCAGTACTTC. V is TRBV11-2 and J is TRBJ2-7; no firm D call. V lost 5 bases and J 2 bases, leaving 7 bases between the germline ends. This CDR3 comprises 12 residues. From germline, CDR1 is SGHAT and CDR2 FQNNGV.